This entry lists 17 T cell receptor beta chains sequenced from one sample in a study of control samples from healthy donors and cancer patients. Assay used: immunoSEQ multiplex PCR; TCRdb lists only in-frame clones, some missing. This sample carries roughly 88,000 clones, just under 85% of them seen once, and the ten largest clones take roughly 19%. Sequencing used blood. These receptors came from a man younger than 40 in good health.

This rearrangement joins TRBV2 to TRBJ1-1; D possibly corresponds to TRBD1 (5 bases). The germline CDR1 and CDR2 sequences are SNHLY and FYNNEI. V dropped 3 bases and J dropped 5 bases, with 13 bases sitting between them. This CDR3 comprises 14 residues. CDR3 nucleotide sequence: TGTGCCAGCAGTGACGGGGCAAGGAGGACTGAAGCTTTCTTT. Translation gives CASSDGARRTEAFF. The full variable domain, in which reference TRBV2 and TRBJ1-1 provide the parts outside the CDR3, is EPEVTQTPSHQVTQMGQEVILRCVPISNHLYFYWYRQILGQKVEFLVSFYNNEISEKSEIFDDQFSVERPDGSNFTLKIRSTKLEDSAMYFCASSDGARRTEAFFGQGTRLTVV.

The chain is built from TRBV21-1 and TRBJ1-4. TRBV21-1 is recorded as a pseudogene. CDR3 length equals 14 residues. For the CDR3, the DNA is TGTGCCAGCAGGGAGGCGGTAACTAATGAAAAACTGTTTTTT. Protein: CASREAVTNEKLFF.

The chain is built from TRBV5-1 and TRBJ2-6; 10 positions agree with TRBD1. The germline V gene encodes CDR1 SGHRS and CDR2 YFSETQ. V was pared by 0 bases and J by 4 bases, with 10 bases of the junction left unmatched. The CDR3 covers 19 residues. CDR3 nucleotides: TGCGCCAGCAGCTTGGGGGACAGGGGTTCGCAATCCGGGGCCAACGTCCTGACTTTC. As protein: CASSLGDRGSQSGANVLTF.

The genes are TRBV10-2 and TRBJ1-5, with D possibly being TRBD1 (6 bases). From germline, CDR1 is WSHSY and CDR2 SAAADI. This CDR3 is built from 14 residues. The V end was cut by 4 bases, the J end by 7 bases, with 14 bases between. The CDR3 sequence: CASSADRRRQPQHF. The CDR3 nucleotides read TGCGCCAGCAGTGCCGACAGGAGGAGGCAGCCCCAGCATTTT.

The V call is TRBV5-1, the J call TRBJ2-4; TRBD1 matches at 10 bases. Germline V CDR1 and CDR2: SGHRS, YFSETQ. This CDR3 has 12 residues. J was trimmed by 7 bases and V by 7 bases; bases with no gene match: 2. The CDR3 nucleotides read TGCGCCAGCCCGGACAGGGGGAACATTCAGTACTTC. Protein product: CASPDRGNIQYF.

The V and J genes are TRBV4-2 and TRBJ2-5, with TRBD2 identical over 8 bases. Trimming cost V 1 base and J 1 base; bases outside gene matches: 5. The CDR3 is 16 amino acids. Looked up from germline, CDR1 is LGHNA and CDR2 is YNFKEQ. CDR3 bases: TGTGCCAGCAGCCAAGTGATAGCGGGGCGCCAAGAGACCCAGTACTTC. Amino acid sequence: CASSQVIAGRQETQYF.

The chain recombines TRBV11-1 with TRBJ2-5, with a weak D call TRBD1 (5 bases). Per germline, CDR1 SGHAT and CDR2 FQDESV (reference sequence). V lost 1 base, J lost 12 bases, and 15 bases lay in between. The CDR3 is 13 amino acids. CDR3 nucleotide sequence: TGTGCCAGCAGCTTAGATATGGGCAGGGCGAAGTACTTC. This gives the protein CASSLDMGRAKYF.

This clone was counted only a few times. The V call is TRBV5-5, the J call TRBJ1-4; D is possibly TRBD1 (5 bases). CDR1 is SGHKS, CDR2 YYEKEE, per germline (reference sequence). V was cut by 1 base and J by 1 base, with 14 bases left in between. CDR3 length equals 17 residues. In DNA form, the CDR3 reads TGTGCCAGCAGCTTGTCGGTCGGGGCGGGAACTAATGAAAAACTGTTTTTT. This translates into CASSLSVGAGTNEKLFF.

This rearrangement joins TRBV28 to TRBJ2-1, with D possibly TRBD2 on 6 matching bases. This CDR3 has 14 amino acids. The V end was cut by 5 bases, the J end by 6 bases, with 14 bases between. CDR1 and CDR2 from the germline V gene are MDHEN and SYDVKM. CDR3 in amino acids: CASSPSDIGNEQFF. For the CDR3, the DNA is TGTGCCAGCAGTCCTAGCGATATTGGCAATGAGCAGTTCTTC.

The chain recombines TRBV4-1 with TRBJ2-2, with a possible D match to TRBD1 (5 bases). The CDR3 spans 17 residues. Germline-derived CDR1 and CDR2 are MGHRA and YSYEKL. With 2 bases removed from V and 2 bases from J, the gap between germline ends came to 15 bases. CDR3 DNA: TGCGCCAGCAGCCAAATTCAGGGCTTCCTCAACACCGGGGAGCTGTTTTTT. This codes for CASSQIQGFLNTGELFF.

The genes are TRBV7-8 and TRBJ2-4; 7 bases map to TRBD2. CDR1 and CDR2 from the germline V gene are SGHVS and FQNEAQ. With V trimmed by 5 bases and J by 3 bases, 13 bases remained unmatched. The CDR3 sequence is 17 residues long. The CDR3, as DNA: TGTGCCAGCAGCGATAGGGGAGGGATCCTGAGCAAAAACATTCAGTACTTC. Translating it yields CASSDRGGILSKNIQYF.

The chain combines TRBV29-1 with TRBJ1-2, with D possibly TRBD1 on 5 matching bases. The V end lost 1 base, the J end lost 8 bases, and 11 bases lay between the germline ends. CDR3 length: 12 amino acids. Germline CDR1 SQVTM, CDR2 ANQGSEA. The DNA of the CDR3 is TGCAGCGTTGAAGGAGGGGTAAAGGGCTACACCTTC. It yields the protein CSVEGGVKGYTF.

V usage is TRBV5-6 and J usage is TRBJ1-1, with 8 bases matching TRBD1. J gave up 5 bases and V 4 bases, and 4 bases lay outside the gene matches. The V gene's germline CDR1 is SGHDT and CDR2 YYEEEE. This CDR3 is built from 13 residues. DNA of the CDR3: TGTGCCAGCAGCATGCAGGGGGCAACTGAAGCTTTCTTT. Amino acid sequence: CASSMQGATEAFF.

The chain has TRBV28 and TRBJ1-1; D perhaps matches TRBD1 (6 bases). Germline V gives CDR1 MDHEN, CDR2 SYDVKM. The CDR3 spans 15 residues. The V end lost 5 bases, the J end lost 1 base, and 14 bases lay between the germline ends. This CDR3 is CASSPLAGANTEAFF. CDR3 bases: TGTGCCAGCAGTCCCCTAGCGGGGGCGAACACTGAAGCTTTCTTT.

The chain joins TRBV4-2 to TRBJ1-6; D is undetermined. CDR1 and CDR2 (germline): LGHNA, YNFKEQ. The CDR3 is 15 residues long. V was trimmed by 4 bases and J by 5 bases, leaving 12 bases between them. CDR3 sequence: CASSPDGLDNSPLHF. CDR3 coding DNA: TGTGCCAGCAGCCCAGACGGTTTAGATAATTCACCCCTCCACTTT.

The rearrangement links TRBV6-5 to TRBJ1-3; tentative D call: TRBD1 (5 bases). CDR1 and CDR2 from the germline V gene are MNHEY and SVGAGI. The ends were cut back, 5 bases at V and 3 bases at J, with 14 bases in the middle. CDR3 length: 15 residues. DNA for the CDR3: TGTGCCAGCAGTCGACTCAGGGCGGATGGAAACACCATATATTTT. Translated, it gives CASSRLRADGNTIYF.

The chain couples TRBV20-1 to TRBJ1-5; the match to TRBD1 covers 7 bases. The germline CDR1 and CDR2 sequences are DFQATT and SNEGSKA (reference sequence). The CDR3 has 14 amino acids. Germline trimming cut 3 bases from V and 4 bases from J; bases unmatched to any gene: 6. The CDR3 loop reads CSASGTADNQPQHF. The DNA of the CDR3 is TGCAGTGCTAGTGGGACAGCCGATAATCAGCCCCAGCATTTT.